The present T cell receptor beta chain was sequenced within a study of neurological immune-mediated disorders. A note on this clonotype: Its antigen is undetermined.

The study, taken as a whole, reports: TCR clonal expansion peaked in HTLV-1-associated myelopathy patients and was lowest in multiple sclerosis patients. None of the CDR3 amino acid sequences of expanded clones recurred across subjects, suggesting private repertoires in all groups.

The cDNA was synthesized by 5'RACE incorporating 10-nucleotide random UMIs. In each sequencing run, over 160 million TCR-beta sequences were generated from 15-18 subjects. TCRdb re-called the 5' RACE reads with MiXCR, one entry per CDR3 protein. The sample consists of 17,000 or so distinct CDR3 sequences, about a quarter of them appearing once. The sequence derives from a middle-aged man with HTLV-1-associated myelopathy (HAM/TSP). The sequenced material came from PBMCs.

The DNA for the CDR3 is TGTGCCAGCAGCCAAGACTGGTTAGGGCCCCAGCATTTT. Protein: CASSQDWLGPQHF. This chain joins TRBV14 and TRBJ1-5; D not certain. CDR1 is SGHDN and CDR2 is FVKESK in the germline V gene. V was pared by 0 bases and J by 9 bases, with 9 bases between. CDR3 length equals 13 residues.